This T cell receptor (beta chain) is drawn from a study of T cell repertoires in cytomegalovirus infection. Study at large: A matching HLA type, together with CMV infection, was signaled by public TCR beta signatures.

TCRdb re-analysed the reads in MiXCR, keeping a single row per CDR3 protein. Of 150,000 to 190,000 distinct CDR3 sequences listed, around 20% are singletons. The germline gives CDR1 MDHEN, CDR2 SYDVKM. V shed 3 bases and J shed 1 base, with 7 bases lying between them. The CDR3 spans 13 residues. Findings and limits, study-wide: There were carriers of CMV plus the relevant HLA, and cumulative public TCR beta family frequency identified them. The ex vivo response was dominated by HLA-C-restricted CMV-specific TCR beta clonotypes.

This clonotype was counted at least ten times. What it recognizes is unknown. This clonotype originated in a human donor in good health (CMV status not recorded). Some clones in this sample may be carry-over from other donors' samples. This sequence joins TRBV28 and TRBJ2-7; D is tentatively TRBD1 or TRBD2 (5 bases each). Sequenced material: PBMCs. In nucleotides, the CDR3 is TGTGCCAGCAGTTTGGGGACGTCCTACGAGCAGTACTTC. Translation: CASSLGTSYEQYF.